The rows below give T cell receptor beta chains drawn from one sample of a study of T cells after yellow fever vaccination. A single record per CDR3 protein comes from TCRdb applying MiXCR to the 5' RACE reads. Among about 350,000 distinct CDR3 sequences listed, 9.5% to 13% were seen once. Source: PBMCs, taken on the day of the first yellow fever vaccination. The origin of the receptors is a man in his late teens or twenties who received the YFV17D yellow fever vaccine. The CDR3 runs from the conserved cysteine through the conserved F or W.

J: TRBJ2-5; V: TRBV3-1; CDR3: CASSQDIMIETQYF
J: TRBJ2-3; V: TRBV18; CDR3: CASSPGLFPDTQYF
J: TRBJ2-2; V: TRBV4-3; CDR3: CASSQRLGTGELFF
J: TRBJ2-1; V: TRBV25-1; CDR3: CASSVRERGAANEQFF
J: TRBJ2-5; V: TRBV5-1; CDR3: CASSPEAGAIETQYF
J: TRBJ1-1; V: TRBV20-1; CDR3: CSAPAGGWSEAFF
J: TRBJ1-1; V: TRBV18; CDR3: CASSDEGDISGTEAFF
J: TRBJ1-5; V: TRBV6-2/TRBV6-3; CDR3: CASRPPTGFNQPQHF
J: TRBJ2-6; V: TRBV4-3; CDR3: CASSHRAYSGANVLTF
J: TRBJ2-2; V: TRBV4-1; CDR3: CASSLPGRDRGNGELFF
J: TRBJ1-5; V: TRBV20-1; CDR3: CSAGGSPSYQPQHF
J: TRBJ2-1; V: TRBV20-1; CDR3: CSAHTSGGANEQFF
J: TRBJ2-3; V: TRBV20-1; CDR3: CSAHLAGVGDTQYF
J: TRBJ2-1; V: TRBV6-2/TRBV6-3; CDR3: CASSYGGQSNSYNEQFF
J: TRBJ2-2; V: TRBV6-5; CDR3: CASSYSRGAGELFF
J: TRBJ2-7; V: TRBV20-1; CDR3: CSPVEGGEQYF
J: TRBJ2-3; V: TRBV9; CDR3: CASSVVQGLTLPQYF
J: TRBJ2-3; V: TRBV3-1; CDR3: CASSQRGTGLDTQYF
J: TRBJ1-5; V: TRBV13; CDR3: CASSLGPTRGGAAQPQHF
J: TRBJ2-2; V: TRBV5-5; CDR3: CASSAGVELFF
J: TRBJ1-1; V: TRBV14; CDR3: CASSQTYREAFF
J: TRBJ2-1; V: TRBV5-1; CDR3: CASSFLAGDNEQFF
J: TRBJ2-2; V: TRBV28; CDR3: CASSFTNTGELFF
J: TRBJ2-7; V: TRBV20-1; CDR3: CSARDRGRAAHEQYF
J: TRBJ1-1; V: TRBV7-2; CDR3: CASSNHAGGQGTEAFF
J: TRBJ2-7; V: TRBV11-2; CDR3: CASSLDPGPHYEQYF
J: TRBJ2-1; V: TRBV5-1; CDR3: CASTSVTYNEQFF
J: TRBJ2-1; V: TRBV25-1; CDR3: CASRGGGWGSYNEQFF
J: TRBJ2-2; V: TRBV7-2; CDR3: CASSSRTGGHGELFF
J: TRBJ1-4; V: TRBV6-1; CDR3: CASSRDSRNEKLFF
J: TRBJ1-5; V: TRBV19; CDR3: CASSVTRQPQHF
J: TRBJ1-1; V: TRBV20-1; CDR3: CSASPGRGAFF
J: TRBJ1-2; V: TRBV29-1; CDR3: CSAPGQPQGYTF
J: TRBJ2-1; V: TRBV9; CDR3: CASSATGVVHNEQFF
J: TRBJ1-2; V: TRBV5-1; CDR3: CASSQRGGFGYTF
J: TRBJ2-1; V: TRBV11-2; CDR3: CASGYEQFF
J: TRBJ2-1; V: TRBV11-2; CDR3: CASSSGLAGGLSVAEQFF
J: TRBJ1-5; V: TRBV27; CDR3: CASAFLDRVGHQPQHF
J: TRBJ1-2; V: TRBV28; CDR3: CASTFQGDNNYGYTF
J: TRBJ2-2; V: TRBV4-3; CDR3: CASSQRPGQSNTGELFF
J: TRBJ2-2; V: TRBV5-4; CDR3: CASKTGQMNTGELFF
J: TRBJ2-2; V: TRBV12-3/TRBV12-4; CDR3: CASTGTLYTGELFF
J: TRBJ1-2; V: TRBV9; CDR3: CASSVGGDYGYTF
J: TRBJ1-4; V: TRBV5-1; CDR3: CASSQTPFTGGHNEKLFF
J: TRBJ2-5; V: TRBV19; CDR3: CASRHWTGSKETQYF
J: TRBJ2-3; V: TRBV7-9; CDR3: CASTGHKADLTDTQYF
J: TRBJ2-1; V: TRBV4-2; CDR3: CASSQDLGGPYNEQFF
J: TRBJ2-5; V: TRBV6-1; CDR3: CASRETGGETQYF
J: TRBJ2-1; V: TRBV9; CDR3: CASTPEEVFHEQFF
J: TRBJ2-1; V: TRBV11-1; CDR3: CASSFYRGGQGEQFF
J: TRBJ2-5; V: TRBV7-2; CDR3: CASSLYRGETQYF
J: TRBJ2-2; V: TRBV29-1; CDR3: CSVQQTGYYGELFF
J: TRBJ1-1; V: TRBV3-1; CDR3: CASSATGEGEAFF
J: TRBJ2-2; V: TRBV7-3; CDR3: CASSIPLAGTGELFF